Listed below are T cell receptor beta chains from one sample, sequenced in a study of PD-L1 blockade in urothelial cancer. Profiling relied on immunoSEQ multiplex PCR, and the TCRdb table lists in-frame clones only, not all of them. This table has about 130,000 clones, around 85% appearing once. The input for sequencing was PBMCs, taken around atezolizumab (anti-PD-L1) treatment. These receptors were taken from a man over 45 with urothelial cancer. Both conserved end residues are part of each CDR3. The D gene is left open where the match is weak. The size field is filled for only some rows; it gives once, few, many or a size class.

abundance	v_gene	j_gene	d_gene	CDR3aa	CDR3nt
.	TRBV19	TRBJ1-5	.	CASSSRGYGQNLISNQPQHF	TGTGCCAGTAGTTCCAGGGGATATGGACAGAACCTAATCAGCAATCAGCCCCAGCATTTT
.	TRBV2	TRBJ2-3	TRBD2	CASSGIFWTSGNTDTQYF	TGTGCCAGCAGTGGAATATTCTGGACTAGCGGGAACACAGATACGCAGTATTTT
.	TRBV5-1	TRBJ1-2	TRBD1	CASSGGQGVHGYTF	TGCGCCAGCAGCGGAGGACAGGGGGTTCATGGCTACACCTTC
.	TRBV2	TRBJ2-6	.	CASKSSGANVLTF	TGTGCCAGCAAGAGCTCTGGGGCCAACGTCCTGACTTTC
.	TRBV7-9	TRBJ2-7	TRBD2	CASSFSSGRSYEQYF	TGTGCCAGCAGCTTTTCCTCCGGGAGGTCCTACGAGCAGTACTTC
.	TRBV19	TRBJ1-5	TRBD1	CASHLQGKGNQPQHF	TGTGCCAGTCATTTACAGGGGAAGGGCAATCAGCCCCAGCATTTT
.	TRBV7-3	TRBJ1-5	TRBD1	CASSLGPTGRNQPQHF	TGTGCCAGCAGCTTGGGCCCGACAGGGCGGAATCAGCCCCAGCATTTT
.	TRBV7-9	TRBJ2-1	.	CASSLNRVGGNEQFF	TGTGCCAGCAGCTTAAACAGGGTAGGTGGCAATGAGCAGTTCTTC
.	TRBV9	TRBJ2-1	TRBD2	CASSAPRGLAASYNEQFF	TGTGCCAGCAGCGCGCCCCGCGGACTAGCGGCCTCCTACAATGAGCAGTTCTTC
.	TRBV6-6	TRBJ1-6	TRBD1	CASSYTGQGNSPLHF	TGTGCCAGCAGTTACACGGGACAGGGCAATTCACCCCTCCACTTT
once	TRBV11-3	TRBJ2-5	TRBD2	CASSFAGEETQYF	TGTGCCAGCAGCTTCGCGGGAGAAGAGACCCAGTACTTC
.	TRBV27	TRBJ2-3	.	CASTTVPSTDTQYF	TGTGCCAGCACGACAGTCCCTAGCACAGATACGCAGTATTTT
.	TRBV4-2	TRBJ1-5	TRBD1	CASSPQGATNQPQHF	TGTGCCAGCAGCCCACAGGGGGCGACCAATCAGCCCCAGCATTTT
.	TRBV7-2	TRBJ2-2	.	CASSLAGGGELFF	TGTGCCAGCAGCTTAGCCGGGGGCGGGGAGCTGTTTTTT
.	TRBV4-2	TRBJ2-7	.	CASSQDARGSSYEQYF	TGTGCCAGCAGCCAAGATGCCCGGGGGTCGTCCTACGAGCAGTACTTC
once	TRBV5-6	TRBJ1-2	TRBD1	CASSQRTGWSGYTF	TGTGCCAGCAGCCAAAGGACAGGGTGGAGTGGCTACACCTTC
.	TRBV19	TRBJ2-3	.	CASSEGFGDTQYF	TGTGCCAGTAGTGAGGGCTTTGGAGATACGCAGTATTTT
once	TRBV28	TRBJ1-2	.	CASSTGGKYGYTF	TGTGCCAGCAGTACGGGGGGGAAATATGGCTACACCTTC
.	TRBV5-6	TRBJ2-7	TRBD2	CASSSMPSGRYEQYF	TGTGCCAGCAGCTCAATGCCTAGCGGGAGGTACGAGCAGTACTTC
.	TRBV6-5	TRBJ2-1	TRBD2	CASSVTSVYNEQFF	TGTGCCAGCAGTGTCACTAGCGTATACAATGAGCAGTTCTTC
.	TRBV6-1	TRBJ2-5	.	CASSLSQGQQETQYF	TGTGCCAGCAGTTTAAGTCAGGGGCAACAAGAGACCCAGTACTTC
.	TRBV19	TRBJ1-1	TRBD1	CASSIALPDRRNTEAFF	TGTGCCAGTAGTATAGCCCTACCGGACAGGCGGAACACTGAAGCTTTCTTT
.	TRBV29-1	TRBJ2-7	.	CSVEEGTTTRAQYF	TGCAGCGTTGAGGAGGGGACCACGACTCGAGCGCAGTACTTC
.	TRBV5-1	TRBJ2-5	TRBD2	CASSTGLAGGGETQYF	TGCGCCAGCAGCACGGGACTAGCGGGAGGGGGTGAGACCCAGTACTTC
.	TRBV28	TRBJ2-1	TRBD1	CASSLPSGGSHEQFF	TGTGCCAGCAGTCTCCCCTCAGGGGGCTCACATGAGCAGTTCTTC
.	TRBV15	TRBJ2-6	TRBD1	CATSRTGTAPSGANVLTF	TGTGCCACCAGCAGAACCGGGACAGCCCCCTCTGGGGCCAACGTCCTGACTTTC
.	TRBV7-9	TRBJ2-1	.	CASNYVGRNPDEQFF	TGTGCCAGCAATTACGTGGGGAGGAACCCCGATGAGCAGTTCTTC
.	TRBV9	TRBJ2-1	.	CASSVSVVWETGREQFF	TGTGCCAGCAGCGTATCGGTGGTTTGGGAGACCGGCCGTGAGCAGTTCTTC
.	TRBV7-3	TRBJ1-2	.	CASSLSFDISGGGYTF	TGTGCCAGCAGCTTAAGTTTTGACATATCGGGAGGGGGCTACACCTTC
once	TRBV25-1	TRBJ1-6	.	CASSGGGGYNSPLHF	TGTGCCAGCAGTGGGGGTGGAGGCTATAATTCACCCCTCCACTTT
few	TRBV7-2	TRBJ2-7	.	CASSLAPPQDHEQYF	TGTGCCAGCAGCTTGGCCCCCCCACAGGACCACGAGCAGTACTTC
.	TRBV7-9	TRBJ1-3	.	CASNKTTGNTIYF	TGTGCCAGCAACAAAACAACTGGAAACACCATATATTTT
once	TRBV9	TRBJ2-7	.	CASSLNFHSYEQYF	TGTGCCAGCAGCCTAAACTTTCACTCCTACGAGCAGTACTTC
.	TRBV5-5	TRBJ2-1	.	CASSLGPGNYNEQFF	TGTGCCAGCAGCTTGGGTCCGGGAAACTACAATGAGCAGTTCTTC
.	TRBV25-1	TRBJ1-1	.	CASSEVPLGTEAFF	TGTGCCAGCAGTGAAGTCCCTCTCGGCACTGAAGCTTTCTTT
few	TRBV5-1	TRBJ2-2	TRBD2	CASRTSGNLGSTGELFF	TGCGCCAGCAGGACTAGCGGGAATCTGGGATCCACCGGGGAGCTGTTTTTT
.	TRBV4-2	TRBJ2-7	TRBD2	CASSQVAGAGYEQYF	TGTGCCAGCAGCCAAGTAGCGGGAGCTGGTTACGAGCAGTACTTC
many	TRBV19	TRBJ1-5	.	CASSPGRIDQPQHF	TGTGCCAGTAGCCCCGGGAGAATAGATCAGCCCCAGCATTTT
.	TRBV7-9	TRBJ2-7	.	CASSLEAYEQYF	TGTGCCAGCAGCTTGGAGGCTTACGAGCAGTACTTC
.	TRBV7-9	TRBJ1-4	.	CASSPTSPSTNEKLFF	TGTGCCAGCAGCCCTACGTCCCCATCAACTAATGAAAAACTGTTTTTT
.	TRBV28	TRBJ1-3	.	CASSFMLGNTIYF	TGTGCCAGCAGTTTCATGTTGGGAAACACCATATATTTT
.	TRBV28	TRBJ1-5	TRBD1	CASSLGTGGGNQPQHF	TGTGCCAGCAGTTTAGGGACAGGTGGGGGCAATCAGCCCCAGCATTTT
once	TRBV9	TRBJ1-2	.	CASSVDGVSGYTF	TGTGCCAGCAGCGTAGACGGGGTGAGTGGCTACACCTTC
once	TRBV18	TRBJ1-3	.	CASSPTDSSGNTIYF	TGTGCCAGCTCACCGACGGACAGTAGTGGAAACACCATATATTTT
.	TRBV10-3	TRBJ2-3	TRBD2	CAINRREGDTQYF	TGTGCCATCAATCGGCGGGAGGGAGATACGCAGTATTTT
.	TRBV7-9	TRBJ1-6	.	CASSFIPPYGSPLHF	TGTGCCAGCAGCTTCATCCCGCCCTACGGTTCACCCCTCCACTTT
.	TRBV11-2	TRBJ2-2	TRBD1	CASSLDRDRVWTGELFF	TGTGCCAGCAGCTTAGATCGCGACAGGGTTTGGACCGGGGAGCTGTTTTTT
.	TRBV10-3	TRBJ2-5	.	CAINEAELKTQYF	TGTGCCATCAACGAAGCGGAGTTAAAGACCCAGTACTTC
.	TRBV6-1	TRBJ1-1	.	CASRQTGLNTEAFF	TGTGCCAGCAGGCAAACAGGTCTTAACACTGAAGCTTTCTTT
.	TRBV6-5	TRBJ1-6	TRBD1	CASRHDRVRNSPLHF	TGTGCCAGCAGGCACGACAGGGTGCGAAATTCACCCCTCCACTTT
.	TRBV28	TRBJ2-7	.	CASRGTGYEQYF	TGTGCCAGCAGGGGGACTGGCTACGAGCAGTACTTC
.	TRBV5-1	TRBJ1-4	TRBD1	CASSLGQGGEKLFF	TGCGCCAGCAGCCTAGGACAGGGGGGCGAAAAACTGTTTTTT
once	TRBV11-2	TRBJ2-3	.	CASSRYRTTSRTDTQYF	TGTGCCAGCAGCCGATATCGGACTACCTCCCGCACAGATACGCAGTATTTT
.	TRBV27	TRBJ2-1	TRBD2	CASRLAGSNEQFF	TGTGCCAGTCGACTAGCGGGAAGTAATGAGCAGTTCTTC
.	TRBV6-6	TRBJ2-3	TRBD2	CASRGGGRAPDTQYF	TGTGCCAGCAGAGGCGGCGGGAGGGCCCCAGATACGCAGTATTTT
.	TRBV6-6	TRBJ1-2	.	CASSRGSANYGYTF	TGTGCCAGCAGCCGAGGGTCGGCTAACTATGGCTACACCTTC
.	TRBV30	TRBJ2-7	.	CAWSPSRYYEQYF	TGTGCCTGGAGTCCTAGCCGATACTACGAGCAGTACTTC
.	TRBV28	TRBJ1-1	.	CASSLGGHLGTEAFF	TGTGCCAGCAGTTTAGGGGGCCATTTGGGGACTGAAGCTTTCTTT